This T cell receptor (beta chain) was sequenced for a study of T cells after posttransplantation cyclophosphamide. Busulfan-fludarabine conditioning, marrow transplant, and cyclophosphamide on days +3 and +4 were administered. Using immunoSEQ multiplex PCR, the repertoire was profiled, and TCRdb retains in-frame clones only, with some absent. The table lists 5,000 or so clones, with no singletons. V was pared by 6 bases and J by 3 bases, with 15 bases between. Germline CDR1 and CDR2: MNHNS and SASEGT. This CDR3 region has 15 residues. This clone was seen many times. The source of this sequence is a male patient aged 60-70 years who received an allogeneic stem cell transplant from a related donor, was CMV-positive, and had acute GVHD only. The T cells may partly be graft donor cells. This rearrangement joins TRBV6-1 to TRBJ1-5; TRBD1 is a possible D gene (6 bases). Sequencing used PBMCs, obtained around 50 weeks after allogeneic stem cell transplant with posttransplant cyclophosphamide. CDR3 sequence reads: CASRNNGQLNQPQHF. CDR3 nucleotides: TGTGCCAGCAGAAATAACGGACAGCTCAATCAGCCCCAGCATTTT.